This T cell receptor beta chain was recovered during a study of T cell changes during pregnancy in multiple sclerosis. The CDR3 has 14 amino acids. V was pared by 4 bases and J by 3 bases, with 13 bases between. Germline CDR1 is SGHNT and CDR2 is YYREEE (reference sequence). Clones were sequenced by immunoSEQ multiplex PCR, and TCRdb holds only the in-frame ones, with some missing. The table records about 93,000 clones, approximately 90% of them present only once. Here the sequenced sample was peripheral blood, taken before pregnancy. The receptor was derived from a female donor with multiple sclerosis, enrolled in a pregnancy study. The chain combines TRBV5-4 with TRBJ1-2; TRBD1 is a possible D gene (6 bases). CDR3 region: CASSRPGGDYGYTF. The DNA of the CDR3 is TGTGCCAGCAGCCGACCGGGGGGCGACTATGGCTACACCTTC.